The 12 T cell receptor beta chains listed next were all sequenced from one sample in a study of technical replicates of blood from a handful of donors. Only in-frame clones appear in the TCRdb table, and some are missing; sequencing was by immunoSEQ multiplex PCR. The table records around 93,000 clones, about 95% of them present only once. Sequencing was done on a sample of T cells isolated from PBMCs. All receptors derive from a human donor in good health.

The rearrangement uses TRBV2 and TRBJ2-1; 13 bases fit TRBD2. The CDR3 has 16 residues. Trimming took 6 bases from V and 8 from J; bases not matched to a gene: 10. Per the germline V gene, CDR1 is SNHLY and CDR2 is FYNNEI. In nucleotides, the CDR3 is TGTGCCAGCAGATTGCAACTAGCGGGAGGGATCGATGAGCAGTTCTTC. The encoded protein is CASRLQLAGGIDEQFF.

This rearrangement joins TRBV5-4 to TRBJ2-1, with 7 bases aligning to TRBD1. CDR3 size: 15 residues. CDR1 SGHNT and CDR2 YYREEE come from the germline V gene (reference sequence). The ends lost 3 bases at V and 0 bases at J; junction bases unmatched: 3. The CDR3 protein is CASSSPGGSYNEQFF. CDR3 sequence (DNA): TGTGCCAGCAGCTCTCCAGGGGGCTCCTACAATGAGCAGTTCTTC.

For this clone: One end of the junction fails to match germline, which may point to a read error. The V gene is TRBV27, the J gene TRBJ2-1; TRBD1 agrees at 7 bases. Germline V gene data show CDR1 as MNHEY and CDR2 as SMNVEV (reference sequence). The CDR3 covers 14 residues. The CDR3 loop is CAGSHRGAYNEQFF. The CDR3 nucleotides read TGTGCCGGCAGTCACAGGGGCGCTTACAATGAGCAGTTCTTC.

The rearrangement uses TRBV19 and TRBJ2-7; unclear D gene. The CDR3 has 14 amino acids. The ends were cut back, 3 bases at V and 2 bases at J, with 11 bases in the middle. Germline CDR1 LNHDA, CDR2 SQIVND (reference sequence). The CDR3 loop is CASSIEMRAYEQYF. As DNA, the CDR3 is TGTGCCAGTAGTATTGAAATGCGAGCCTACGAGCAGTACTTC.

CDR3 coding DNA: TGTGCCAGCAGCCGTAGCGGGAGAACCGACGAGCAGTACTTC. It yields the protein CASSRSGRTDEQYF. This chain links TRBV5-4 with TRBJ2-7; 9 bases agree with TRBD2. J gave up 5 bases and V 4 bases, and 7 bases lay outside the gene matches. Germline V CDR1 and CDR2: SGHNT, YYREEE (reference sequence). This CDR3 is 14 amino acids long.

The V call is TRBV29-1, the J call TRBJ1-4; 7 nucleotides line up with TRBD1. J lost 8 bases, V lost 5 bases, and 11 bases had no gene match. Germline V lookup: CDR1 SQVTM, CDR2 ANQGSEA. The length of the CDR3 is 14 residues. For the CDR3, the DNA is TGCAGCGTTTTCTCCGGGACAGCTGGGGAAAAACTGTTTTTT. Translation gives CSVFSGTAGEKLFF.

This clone was found once. This chain uses TRBV4-2 with TRBJ1-2; D not resolved. Per germline, CDR1 LGHNA and CDR2 YNFKEQ. Trimming shortened V by 1 base and J by 6 bases, and 9 bases separated the two germline ends. CDR3 size: 13 residues. In DNA form, the CDR3 reads TGTGCCAGCAGCCAAGGGGCGCGGGATGGCTACACCTTC. It yields the protein CASSQGARDGYTF.

The rearrangement joins TRBV6-1 to TRBJ2-1, with 9 bases lining up with TRBD1. CDR1 is MNHNS and CDR2 is SASEGT in the germline V gene. CDR3 size: 16 residues. V lost 4 bases to trimming and J lost 9 bases; unmatched junction nucleotides: 13. The CDR3 DNA reads TGTGCCAGCAGTGTGGGAAGCTGGACAGGGGTCCCTGAGCAGTTCTTC. Encoded protein: CASSVGSWTGVPEQFF.

The V gene is TRBV7-9, the J gene TRBJ1-2; possibly TRBD1 for D (5 bases). The germline V gene encodes CDR1 SEHNR and CDR2 FQNEAQ (reference sequence). The ends were cut back, 5 bases at V and 0 bases at J, with 22 bases in the middle. The CDR3 loop spans 18 amino acids. In DNA form, the CDR3 reads TGTGCCAGCAGCCACCCCGTTGATTGGATAGGGGCTAACTATGGCTACACCTTC. Its protein product is CASSHPVDWIGANYGYTF. The entire variable domain, with the rest obtained from reference TRBV7-9 and TRBJ1-2, is as follows: DTGVSQNPRHKITKRGQNVTFRCDPISEHNRLYWYRQTLGQGPEFLTYFQNEAQLEKSRLLSDRFSAERPKGSFSTLEIQRTEQGDSAMYLCASSHPVDWIGANYGYTFGSGTRLTVV.

CDR3 nucleotides: TGCAGCGGAAGGACTAGGTTCACAGATACGCAGTATTTT. This translates into CSGRTRFTDTQYF. The chain combines TRBV29-1 with TRBJ2-3; 7 nucleotides line up with TRBD2. Germline CDR1 SQVTM, CDR2 ANQGSEA. The CDR3 loop spans 13 amino acids. Trimming cost V 7 bases and J 2 bases; bases outside gene matches: 6.

The chain is built from TRBV6-4 and TRBJ1-5; D may be TRBD1 (6 bases). The CDR3 consists of 18 residues. Trimming left V 0 bases short and J 6 bases short, with 21 bases between. CDR1 MRHNA and CDR2 SNTAGT come from the germline V gene. CDR3 DNA sequence: TGTGCCAGCAGTGACTCGAGGGGACACGGCCCCCGGGGTCAGCCCCAGCATTTT. This encodes CASSDSRGHGPRGQPQHF.

The gene calls are TRBV13 and TRBJ2-2, with TRBD2 matching 8 bases. The CDR3 is 17 residues long. Germline-derived CDR1 and CDR2 are PRHDT and FYEKMQ (reference sequence). Trimming took 0 bases from V and 4 from J; bases not matched to a gene: 7. The CDR3 region is CASSLGLAGGPTGELFF. The CDR3 region has the DNA TGTGCCAGCAGCTTAGGCCTTGCGGGGGGCCCCACCGGGGAGCTGTTTTTT.